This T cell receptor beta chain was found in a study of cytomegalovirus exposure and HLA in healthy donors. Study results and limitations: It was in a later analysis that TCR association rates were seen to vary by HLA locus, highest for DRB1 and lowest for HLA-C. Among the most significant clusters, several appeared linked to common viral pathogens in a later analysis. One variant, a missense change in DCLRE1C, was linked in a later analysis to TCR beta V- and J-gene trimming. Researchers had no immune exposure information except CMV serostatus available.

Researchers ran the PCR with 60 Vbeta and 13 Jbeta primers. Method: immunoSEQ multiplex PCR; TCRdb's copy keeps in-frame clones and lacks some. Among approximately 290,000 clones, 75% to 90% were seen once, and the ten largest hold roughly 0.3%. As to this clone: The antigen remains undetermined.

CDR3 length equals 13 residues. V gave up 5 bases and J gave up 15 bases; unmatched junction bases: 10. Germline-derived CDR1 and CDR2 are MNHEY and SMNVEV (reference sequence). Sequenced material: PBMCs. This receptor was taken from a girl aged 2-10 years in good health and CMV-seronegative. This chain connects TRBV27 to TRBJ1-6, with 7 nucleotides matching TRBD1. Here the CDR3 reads CASSAAVRGLLHF. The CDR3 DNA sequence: TGTGCCAGCAGTGCCGCCGTTAGGGGGCTCCTCCACTTT.